This T cell receptor (beta chain) came from a study of early T cells in non-severe SARS-CoV-2 infection. Study-wide context: Chains from this unsorted whole-blood bulk RNA could not be paired. Whole-study results and caveats: Matches to VDJdb favored anti-spike CD8 responses and missed private and CD4 specificities.

Details on this clonotype: Its antigen remains unknown.

Individual cDNA molecules were tagged with unique molecular identifiers, the study reported. TCRdb ran MiXCR on the 5' RACE reads and lists one entry per CDR3 protein. The profile covers 75,000 to 90,000 distinct CDR3 sequences, with 5.5% to 7.5% appearing a single time and about 7.8% taken by the ten largest. The germline V and J ends were trimmed by 3 bases and 0 bases, with 5 bases remaining between them. This CDR3 has 12 amino acids. Germline V lookup: CDR1 GTSNPN, CDR2 SVGIG (reference sequence). The sequenced sample consisted of whole blood. This TCR came from an adult who was a healthcare worker with PCR-confirmed SARS-CoV-2 infection or an uninfected control (not recorded which). The V call is TRBV30, the J call TRBJ1-1; D ambiguous. CDR3 region: CAWRGMNTEAFF. In nucleotides, the CDR3 is TGTGCCTGGAGGGGTATGAACACTGAAGCTTTCTTT.